The entry below describes one T cell receptor (beta chain). Its specificity is not known. CDR1 MGHRA and CDR2 YSYEKL come from the germline V gene. The CDR3 is made up of 17 amino acids. V shed 1 base and J shed 3 bases, with 18 bases lying between them. The sample is drawn from a study of CD8 T cells in ankylosing spondylitis. Regarding the study as a whole: Disease-linked clones were reportedly significantly enriched in matched ankylosing spondylitis synovial fluid.

TCRdb called the 5' RACE reads again in MiXCR, with one record for every CDR3 protein. The repertoire has around 300,000 distinct CDR3 sequences, 14% to 15% of them found once; the top ten carry less than 1.1%. The TCR originated in a male donor with ankylosing spondylitis or in good health (not recorded which). The sequenced sample was blood, either unsorted or a sorted T cell fraction (not recorded which). V usage is TRBV4-1 and J usage is TRBJ1-2, with D possibly being TRBD1 (6 bases). This chain's CDR3 is CASSQAIPGAWDYGYTF. As DNA, the CDR3 is TGCGCCAGCAGCCAAGCAATCCCGGGGGCCTGGGACTATGGCTACACCTTC.